The 24 T cell receptor beta chains below come from one sample, sequenced in a study of graft-versus-host responses after intestinal transplantation. Lymphocytes from graft epithelium and lamina propria were isolated. Profiling relied on immunoSEQ multiplex PCR, and the TCRdb table lists in-frame clones only, not all of them. The profile covers tens of thousands of clones, with roughly 90% appearing a single time and under 20% taken by the ten largest. The sample in question was ileum tissue, obtained more than 200 days after intestinal transplant. The receptors come from a human patient who received an intestinal transplant, so some T cells may come from the graft donor.

The chain uses TRBV5-4 and TRBJ2-7; 11 nucleotides agree with TRBD1. In germline, CDR1 is SGHNT, CDR2 YYREEE (reference sequence). There are 15 residues in the CDR3. Unmatched junction bases numbered 5, after V lost 3 bases and J lost 3 bases. The CDR3 protein is CASSSLGQGDYEQYF. In nucleotides, the CDR3 is TGTGCCAGCAGCTCTTTGGGACAGGGGGACTACGAGCAGTACTTC.

The chain couples TRBV6-1 to TRBJ1-6; no clear D gene. This CDR3 is built from 18 residues. CDR1 MNHNS and CDR2 SASEGT come from the germline V gene. V gave up 1 base and J gave up 9 bases, with 22 bases separating them. The CDR3 sequence: CASSEGWPPQLMGSPLHF. The CDR3 DNA is TGTGCCAGCAGTGAAGGGTGGCCACCCCAGTTAATGGGTTCACCCCTCCACTTT.

This chain joins TRBV5-1 and TRBJ1-6; D is unresolved. Germline assignment: CDR1 SGHRS and CDR2 YFSETQ. The V end was cut by 2 bases, the J end by 7 bases, with 7 bases between. CDR3 size: 13 residues. CDR3 amino acids: CASSFDTNSPLHF. In DNA, the CDR3 is TGCGCCAGCAGCTTCGATACAAATTCACCCCTCCACTTT.

This clone was counted a few times. V and J are TRBV4-1 and TRBJ1-1, with TRBD1 as a possible D gene (5 bases). Trimming removed 3 bases at V and 7 bases at J, with 18 bases between. This CDR3 spans 15 amino acids. Germline CDR1 is MGHRA and CDR2 is YSYEKL. CDR3 loop: CASSQLMEGVGEAFF. In DNA form, the CDR3 reads TGCGCCAGCAGCCAGCTGATGGAAGGGGTTGGTGAAGCTTTCTTT.

The chain carries TRBV5-6 and TRBJ1-1, with D possibly matching TRBD1 (5 bases). The CDR3 is 15 amino acids. Germline-derived CDR1 and CDR2 are SGHDT and YYEEEE. Trimming took 0 bases from V and 3 from J, leaving 12 bases between them. CDR3 coding DNA: TGTGCCAGCAGCTTGGTTTCAGGGCTGGACACTGAAGCTTTCTTT. Translation gives CASSLVSGLDTEAFF.

V usage is TRBV6-5 and J usage is TRBJ2-7; D ambiguous. Trimming left V 2 bases short and J 3 bases short, with 5 bases between. Germline CDR1 reads MNHEY; CDR2 reads SVGAGI. The CDR3 sequence is 12 residues long. CDR3 nucleotide sequence: TGTGCCAGCAGTTACGACGGCTACGAGCAGTACTTC. This codes for CASSYDGYEQYF.

The J gene is TRBJ1-1, the V gene TRBV27, with D perhaps matching TRBD1 (6 bases). V dropped 3 bases and J dropped 4 bases, with 21 bases sitting between them. Germline lookup yields CDR1 MNHEY and CDR2 SMNVEV (reference sequence). The CDR3 is 17 amino acids. Here the CDR3 DNA reads TGTGCCAGCAGTTTGAAGGCAGGGAGGGGGAGTGTCACTGAAGCTTTCTTT. It codes for CASSLKAGRGSVTEAFF.

The chain joins TRBV6-4 to TRBJ2-5; 8 bases align to TRBD2. The CDR3 sequence is 14 residues long. Germline values: CDR1 MRHNA, CDR2 SNTAGT. V dropped 5 bases and J dropped 4; count of bases not matched to a gene: 6. The CDR3: CASSRGGAPETQYF. Here the CDR3 DNA reads TGTGCCAGCAGTCGGGGGGGGGCGCCAGAGACCCAGTACTTC.

This chain joins TRBV4-1 and TRBJ2-5, with TRBD1 matching 8 bases. The assigned J gene may be wrong: the sequence end matches TRBJ2-7 better. The germline V gene encodes CDR1 MGHRA and CDR2 YSYEKL. CDR3 length: 15 residues. Here the CDR3 reads CASSPGQGHWLEQYF. The DNA of the CDR3 is TGCGCCAGCAGCCCAGGACAGGGTCACTGGCTCGAGCAGTACTTC.

This chain uses TRBV4-2 with TRBJ2-3; 8 bases agree with TRBD2. The CDR3 contains 17 residues. CDR1 and CDR2 (germline): LGHNA, YNFKEQ. V lost 4 bases and J lost 3; bases outside the gene matches: 12. In nucleotides, the CDR3 is TGTGCCAGCAGCCCAGTTAGAGCGGGGGACCCGACAGATACGCAGTATTTT. This translates into CASSPVRAGDPTDTQYF.

The chain couples TRBV4-1 to TRBJ2-7; possible D gene TRBD1, 5 bases. Germline V gives CDR1 MGHRA, CDR2 YSYEKL. The CDR3 loop spans 16 amino acids. V lost 1 base and J 0 bases, leaving 13 bases between the germline ends. The chain's CDR3 is CASSQVSVGPSYEQYF. CDR3 DNA sequence: TGCGCCAGCAGCCAAGTTTCCGTGGGGCCCTCCTACGAGCAGTACTTC.

V usage is TRBV7-9 and J usage is TRBJ2-1; 9 bases are shared with TRBD1. The CDR3 consists of 14 residues. CDR1 and CDR2 (germline): SEHNR, FQNEAQ (reference sequence). J lost 3 bases, V lost 7 bases, and 4 bases had no gene match. The CDR3 loop is CASTGQGHYNEQFF. The CDR3 nucleotides read TGTGCCAGCACGGGACAGGGTCACTACAATGAGCAGTTCTTC.

The sample holds one count of this clone. The chain links TRBV29-1 to TRBJ2-5; D is possibly TRBD1 or TRBD2 (5 bases each). The CDR3 has 14 amino acids. V shed 0 bases and J shed 1 base, with 9 bases lying between them. The germline CDR1 and CDR2 sequences are SQVTM and ANQGSEA. In DNA form, the CDR3 reads TGCAGCGTTGAAGATCACGGGACCCAAGAGACCCAGTACTTC. It is translated as CSVEDHGTQETQYF.

The chain couples TRBV11-2 to TRBJ1-4; tentative D call: TRBD1 (5 bases). V was trimmed by 0 bases and J by 7 bases, leaving 6 bases between them. This CDR3 has 13 residues. The germline CDR1 and CDR2 sequences are SGHAT and FQNNGV. CDR3 bases: TGTGCCAGCAGCTTAGATGGGGCTGAAAAACTGTTTTTT. Translating it yields CASSLDGAEKLFF. Full variable domain (missing parts from reference TRBV11-2 and TRBJ1-4): EAGVAQSPRYKIIEKRQSVAFWCNPISGHATLYWYQQILGQGPKLLIQFQNNGVVDDSQLPKDRFSAERLKGVDSTLKIQPAKLEDSAVYLCASSLDGAEKLFFGSGTQLSVL.

This clone was seen only once. The chain carries TRBV11-2 and TRBJ2-1; 7 bases agree with TRBD2. The germline gives CDR1 SGHAT, CDR2 FQNNGV. V lost 2 bases, J lost 5 bases, and 3 bases stayed unmatched. The CDR3 has 14 amino acids. Here the CDR3 DNA reads TGTGCCAGCAGCTTACTAGCGGAGCACAATGAGCAGTTCTTC. Its translation: CASSLLAEHNEQFF. Full variable domain (missing parts from reference TRBV11-2 and TRBJ2-1): EAGVAQSPRYKIIEKRQSVAFWCNPISGHATLYWYQQILGQGPKLLIQFQNNGVVDDSQLPKDRFSAERLKGVDSTLKIQPAKLEDSAVYLCASSLLAEHNEQFFGPGTRLTVL.

J is TRBJ1-5 and V is TRBV4-1, with D perhaps matching TRBD1 (5 bases). The CDR3 has 14 amino acids. Germline loops: CDR1 MGHRA, CDR2 YSYEKL. Trimming took off 6 bases at V and 0 bases at J, with 9 bases between the two ends. The CDR3 DNA is TGCGCCAGCAGTTCGGGGGATAGCAATCAGCCCCAGCATTTT. Amino acids: CASSSGDSNQPQHF.

The V gene is TRBV7-9, the J gene TRBJ2-5, with D perhaps TRBD1 (5 bases). This CDR3 comprises 12 residues. Trimming stripped 5 bases from V and 2 bases from J, with 6 bases between. CDR1 is SEHNR and CDR2 is FQNEAQ in the germline V gene (reference sequence). The CDR3 DNA reads TGTGCCAGCAGCCGACAGCAAGAGACCCAGTACTTC. It translates to CASSRQQETQYF. The full variable domain, completed using reference TRBV7-9 and TRBJ2-5, is DTGVSQNPRHKITKRGQNVTFRCDPISEHNRLYWYRQTLGQGPEFLTYFQNEAQLEKSRLLSDRFSAERPKGSFSTLEIQRTEQGDSAMYLCASSRQQETQYFGPGTRLLVL.

The chain recombines TRBV28 with TRBJ1-1; tentative D call: TRBD1 (5 bases). The CDR3 spans 12 residues. Germline CDR1 MDHEN, CDR2 SYDVKM. The CDR3 DNA reads TGTGAGGCCCGGGGGGGGAACACTGAAGCTTTCTTT. Protein product: CEARGGNTEAFF.

The rearrangement links TRBV4-1 to TRBJ2-6; tentatively, D is TRBD1 (6 bases). V dropped 6 bases and J dropped 2 bases, with 11 bases sitting between them. CDR3 length: 15 residues. Germline V gene data show CDR1 as MGHRA and CDR2 as YSYEKL. CDR3 in amino acids: CASSVTGTGANVLTF. CDR3 DNA sequence: TGCGCCAGCAGTGTAACAGGGACTGGGGCCAACGTCCTGACTTTC.

The chain employs TRBV7-6 and TRBJ1-2; D remains unclear. V lost 1 base, J lost 7 bases, and 16 bases lay in between. This CDR3 is 15 amino acids long. Per germline, CDR1 SGHVS and CDR2 FNYEAQ. CDR3 bases: TGTGCCAGCAGCTTAGGGCCGGGCACTCGCTCTGGCTACACCTTC. Its protein product is CASSLGPGTRSGYTF.

V and J are TRBV5-1 and TRBJ2-5; no clear D gene. CDR3 length equals 13 residues. The germline gives CDR1 SGHRS, CDR2 YFSETQ. V lost 2 bases and J lost 3, with 8 bases in between. CDR3 DNA: TGCGCCAGCAGCTTTTCGGGTGAAGAGACCCAGTACTTC. Its protein product is CASSFSGEETQYF.

This clone was seen just once. The V call is TRBV7-8, the J call TRBJ2-7; D is undetermined. V dropped 2 bases and J dropped 3 bases, with 5 bases sitting between them. The CDR3 contains 12 residues. The germline V gene has CDR1 SGHVS and CDR2 FQNEAQ. CDR3 residues: CASSLRIYEQYF. CDR3 in DNA: TGTGCCAGCAGCTTAAGGATCTACGAGCAGTACTTC.

This chain links TRBV2 with TRBJ2-1; 14 nucleotides align to TRBD2. V lost 6 bases and J lost 6; bases outside the gene matches: 7. Looked up from germline, CDR1 is SNHLY and CDR2 is FYNNEI. This CDR3 comprises 16 residues. This CDR3 reads CASSPRLAGGPNEQFF. In DNA form, the CDR3 reads TGTGCCAGCAGCCCCCGACTAGCGGGGGGGCCCAATGAGCAGTTCTTC. The entire variable domain, with the rest obtained from reference TRBV2 and TRBJ2-1, is as follows: EPEVTQTPSHQVTQMGQEVILRCVPISNHLYFYWYRQILGQKVEFLVSFYNNEISEKSEIFDDQFSVERPDGSNFTLKIRSTKLEDSAMYFCASSPRLAGGPNEQFFGPGTRLTVL.

J is TRBJ2-5 and V is TRBV11-2; D is uncertain. The CDR3 consists of 14 residues. Trimming took off 2 bases at V and 2 bases at J, with 9 bases between the two ends. Germline values: CDR1 SGHAT, CDR2 FQNNGV. In nucleotides, the CDR3 is TGTGCCAGCAGCTTATTCGCAGGTCAAGAGACCCAGTACTTC. Protein product: CASSLFAGQETQYF.